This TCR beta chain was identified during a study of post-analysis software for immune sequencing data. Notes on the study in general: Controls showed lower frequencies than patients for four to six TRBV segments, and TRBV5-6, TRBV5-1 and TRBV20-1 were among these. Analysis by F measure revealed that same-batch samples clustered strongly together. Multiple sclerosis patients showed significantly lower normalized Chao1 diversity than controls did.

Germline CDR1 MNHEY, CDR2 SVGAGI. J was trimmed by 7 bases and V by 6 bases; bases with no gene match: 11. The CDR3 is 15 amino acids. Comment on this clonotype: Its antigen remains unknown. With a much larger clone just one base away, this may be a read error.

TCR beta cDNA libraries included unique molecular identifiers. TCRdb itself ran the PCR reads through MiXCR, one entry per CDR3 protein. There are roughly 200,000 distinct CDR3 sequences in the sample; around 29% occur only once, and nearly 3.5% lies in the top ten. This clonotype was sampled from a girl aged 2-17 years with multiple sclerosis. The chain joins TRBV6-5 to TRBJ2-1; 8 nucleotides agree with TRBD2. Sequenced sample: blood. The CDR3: CASSRGGLGWNEQFF. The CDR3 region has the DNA TGTGCCAGCAGCCGGGGGGGTCTCGGATGGAATGAGCAGTTCTTC.